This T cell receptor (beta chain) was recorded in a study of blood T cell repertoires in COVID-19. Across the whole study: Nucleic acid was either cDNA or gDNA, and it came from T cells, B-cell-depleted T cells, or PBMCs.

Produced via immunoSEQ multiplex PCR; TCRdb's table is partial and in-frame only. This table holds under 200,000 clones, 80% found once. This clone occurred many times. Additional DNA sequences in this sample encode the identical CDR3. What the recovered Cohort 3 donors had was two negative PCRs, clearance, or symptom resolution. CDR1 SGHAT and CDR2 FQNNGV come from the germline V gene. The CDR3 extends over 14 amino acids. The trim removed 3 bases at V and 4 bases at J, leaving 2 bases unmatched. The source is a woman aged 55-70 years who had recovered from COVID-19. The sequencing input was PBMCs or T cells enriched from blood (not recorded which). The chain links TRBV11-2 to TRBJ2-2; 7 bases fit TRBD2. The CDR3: CASSLGGSTGELFF. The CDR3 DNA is TGTGCCAGCAGCTTGGGGGGGAGCACCGGGGAGCTGTTTTTT.